There are a few counts of the clone carrying this TCR beta chain. Its antigen is not known. V was clipped by 5 bases and J by 0 bases, with 26 bases between them. The CDR3 runs 20 residues. Genomic DNA, serving as template, underwent TCR beta VDJ and CDR3 profiling. TCRdb re-called the reads with MiXCR, one entry per CDR3 protein. This sample has fewer than 200,000 distinct CDR3 sequences; around half occur once, and the top ten carry 1.1%. Patients picked for sequencing had shown CD8+CD57+ cell expansion detected by flow cytometry. No patient had been given any therapy when blood was sampled. The data belong to a study of CD8+CD57+ T cells in acquired aplastic anemia. General study results and limits: Shared by patients and controls, almost 30 CD8+ CDR3s were abundant in patients. Patients did not significantly differ from controls in CD8+ Simpson's diversity.

The TCR sequence derives from a human donor with aplastic anemia. Sequenced sample: sorted CD4+, CD8+, or CD8+CD57+ T cells (not recorded which) from PBMCs. The rearrangement joins TRBV12-3 or TRBV12-4 to TRBJ1-5, with D hard to call. The CDR3 loop is CASSPRVLGMIDLSNQPQHF. The CDR3 nucleotides read TGTGCCAGCAGTCCAAGGGTGTTGGGCATGATAGACCTTAGCAATCAGCCCCAGCATTTT.